The 21 T cell receptor beta chains presented below share a single source sample, sequenced in a study of patients and donors after allogeneic stem cell transplantation. Via MiXCR, TCRdb re-called the RT-PCR reads, giving one row per CDR3 protein. The data contain roughly 150,000 distinct CDR3 sequences, 24% of them seen just once; the ten biggest clones take up 20% to 30%. The sequenced material came from blood, either unsorted or a sorted T cell fraction (not recorded which). These receptors were obtained from a human donor who was either an allogeneic HSCT recipient or a stem cell or donor lymphocyte infusion donor (not recorded which). It is not recorded whose cells these are; they may come from a transplant donor.

The chain carries TRBV5-1 and TRBJ2-1; 8 bases are shared with TRBD1. The junction had 9 bases not matched to a gene; V was cut back by 5 bases and J by 8 bases. From germline, CDR1 is SGHRS and CDR2 YFSETQ. The CDR3 runs 14 residues. The CDR3: CASSKTGGRDEQFF. The CDR3 nucleotides read TGCGCCAGCAGTAAAACAGGGGGACGGGATGAGCAGTTCTTC.

This CDR3 reads CASSESHWAGGPYTQYF. As DNA, the CDR3 is TGTGCCAGCAGTGAATCTCACTGGGCGGGGGGGCCCTATACGCAGTATTTT. This chain links TRBV25-1 with TRBJ2-3; 9 bases align to TRBD2. The CDR3 totals 17 residues. After removal of 1 base from V and 7 bases from J, the junction contained 12 bases not matched to a gene. The V gene's germline CDR1 is MGHDK and CDR2 SYGVNS.

The rearrangement links TRBV12-3 or TRBV12-4 to TRBJ2-5, with D tentatively TRBD2 (6 bases). The CDR3 totals 13 residues. Trimming removed 4 bases from V and 5 bases from J, with 11 bases in between. The CDR3, as DNA: TGTGCCAGCAGTTCGGGGAGCGGGGAGACCCAGTACTTC. It translates to CASSSGSGETQYF.

The table lists this clonotype with a few counts. V gene TRBV10-3 combines with J gene TRBJ2-7; 15 bases match TRBD2. Germline V gene data show CDR1 as ENHRY and CDR2 as SYGVKD. This CDR3 region has 17 residues. Trimming cost V 7 bases and J 3 bases; bases outside gene matches: 10. In DNA, the CDR3 is TGTGCCATCACCCCGGGACTAGCGGGAGGACAGCACTACGAGCAGTACTTC. It translates to CAITPGLAGGQHYEQYF.

This rearrangement joins TRBV5-1 to TRBJ2-7, with 7 bases that match TRBD1. The CDR3 runs 14 residues. Per germline, CDR1 SGHRS and CDR2 YFSETQ. Losses at the gene ends were 4 bases for V and 1 base for J; bases not matched to a gene: 5. The CDR3 loop reads CASSLTGPSYEQYF. CDR3 coding DNA: TGCGCCAGCAGCCTGACAGGGCCTTCCTACGAGCAGTACTTC.

This chain uses TRBV12-3 or TRBV12-4 with TRBJ1-4, with D possibly matching TRBD1 (5 bases). This CDR3 has 14 residues. V lost 2 bases and J 7 bases, leaving 11 bases between the germline ends. The CDR3 DNA is TGTGCCAGCAGTTTACGGGGCGTAAGTGAAAAACTGTTTTTT. Protein product: CASSLRGVSEKLFF.

There are a few counts of this clonotype. The gene calls are TRBV6-1 and TRBJ2-7; TRBD1 aligns across 10 bases. The V and J ends lost 8 bases and 6 bases, in that order; junction bases with no gene match: 16. Germline V gene sequence: CDR1 MNHNS, CDR2 SASEGT. This CDR3 spans 16 amino acids. The CDR3 sequence is CASLVLFRQGAGEQYF. As DNA, the CDR3 is TGTGCCAGCCTCGTTTTATTCCGACAGGGGGCTGGCGAGCAGTACTTC.

This clonotype was counted only a few times. This chain connects TRBV12-3 or TRBV12-4 to TRBJ2-1, with TRBD2 matching over 8 bases. The V segment lost 6 bases and the J segment 9 bases; nucleotides outside the gene matches: 16. CDR3 length equals 16 residues. Written as DNA, the CDR3 is TGTGCCAGCAGCTCACCGGGACTAGAGATCATCGGTGAGCAGTTCTTC. Residues: CASSSPGLEIIGEQFF.

This clonotype was observed a handful of times. The rearrangement links TRBV4-1 to TRBJ2-7; D is unclear. Between the trimmed V and J ends, which lost 0 bases and 5 bases, there was a span of 5 bases. Germline CDR1 is MGHRA and CDR2 is YSYEKL. The CDR3 has 12 amino acids. The CDR3 here is CASSQDLDEQYF. CDR3 in DNA: TGCGCCAGCAGCCAAGATCTCGACGAGCAGTACTTC.

The chain recombines TRBV12-3 or TRBV12-4 with TRBJ2-6, with D unclear. With 7 bases removed from V and 1 base from J, the gap between germline ends came to 5 bases. This CDR3 has 13 residues. The CDR3 reads CASIQSGANVLTF. Written as DNA, the CDR3 is TGTGCCAGCATCCAATCTGGGGCCAACGTCCTGACTTTC.

The genes are TRBV20-1 and TRBJ2-7; 8 bases align to TRBD1. CDR1 and CDR2 (germline): DFQATT, SNEGSKA (reference sequence). The CDR3 has 14 residues. The V segment lost 1 base and the J segment 3 bases; nucleotides outside the gene matches: 5. DNA of the CDR3: TGCAGTGCTAGAGTTGGCAGGGGGCTCTACGAGCAGTACTTC. Protein sequence: CSARVGRGLYEQYF.

This clonotype was found many times. V is TRBV12-3 or TRBV12-4 and J is TRBJ1-2; 11 bases fit TRBD1. J lost 1 base, V lost 5 bases, and 15 bases had no gene match. This CDR3 comprises 19 residues. DNA for the CDR3: TGTGCCAGCAGTCAACCCGACGGGACAGGGGGAGAGGTTAACTATGGCTACACCTTC. This codes for CASSQPDGTGGEVNYGYTF.

This chain connects TRBV5-1 to TRBJ1-1; TRBD1 is a possible D gene (5 bases). Germline V lookup: CDR1 SGHRS, CDR2 YFSETQ. The CDR3 is made up of 15 amino acids. V dropped 0 bases and J dropped 0 bases, with 9 bases sitting between them. The CDR3 here is CASSLEGHLNTEAFF. For the CDR3, the DNA is TGCGCCAGCAGCTTGGAAGGACATCTGAACACTGAAGCTTTCTTT. The full variable domain, completed using reference TRBV5-1 and TRBJ1-1, is KAGVTQTPRYLIKTRGQQVTLSCSPISGHRSVSWYQQTPGQGLQFLFEYFSETQRNKGNFPGRFSGRQFSNSRSEMNVSTLELGDSALYLCASSLEGHLNTEAFFGQGTRLTVV.

This chain joins TRBV5-1 and TRBJ2-5; D unresolved. Germline CDR1 and CDR2: SGHRS and YFSETQ. V was shortened by 4 bases and J by 5 bases, with 9 bases between the two germline ends. There are 12 residues in the CDR3. CDR3 sequence (DNA): TGCGCCAGCAGCACCGTTGGGGAGACCCAGTACTTC. Its translation: CASSTVGETQYF.

V and J are TRBV30 and TRBJ1-6; 9 nucleotides align to TRBD1. Germline assignment: CDR1 GTSNPN and CDR2 SVGIG (reference sequence). Trimming at V came to 3 bases and at J to 5 bases, leaving 5 bases not matched to a gene. This CDR3 has 15 residues. In DNA, the CDR3 is TGTGCCTGGAGCCGGGACAGGGCCGATAATTCACCCCTCCACTTT. Translated, it gives CAWSRDRADNSPLHF.

This chain connects TRBV27 to TRBJ2-5; no definite D call. The ends were cut back, 0 bases at V and 2 bases at J, with 4 bases in the middle. Germline V gives CDR1 MNHEY, CDR2 SMNVEV (reference sequence). The length of the CDR3 is 13 residues. The CDR3 spells CASSLSVQETQYF. The CDR3 nucleotides are TGTGCCAGCAGTTTATCTGTTCAAGAGACCCAGTACTTC.

This clonotype has ten or more counts. V is TRBV5-1 and J is TRBJ1-1; D not certain. The germline CDR1 and CDR2 sequences are SGHRS and YFSETQ. Deletions cut 5 bases from V and 1 base from J, with 12 bases between. This CDR3 spans 14 amino acids. CDR3 sequence reads: CASRRVRPNTEAFF. The CDR3 nucleotides read TGCGCCAGCAGAAGGGTCAGACCGAACACTGAAGCTTTCTTT.

The chain employs TRBV12-3 or TRBV12-4 and TRBJ2-7; D gene unclear. The CDR3 consists of 10 residues. The V and J ends lost 6 bases and 6 bases respectively, with 6 bases between them. The CDR3 region is CASSPPEQYF. The CDR3 bases are TGTGCCAGCAGCCCGCCCGAGCAGTACTTC.

In regard to this clonotype: At one end, the junction sequence differs from germline, possibly due to a read error. The chain combines TRBV6-2 or TRBV6-3 with TRBJ2-1; D gene uncertain. Germline loops: CDR1 MNHEY, CDR2 SVGEGT. This CDR3 is 13 amino acids long. DNA for the CDR3: TGTGCCAGCAGTTACTCGGTTGATCTCCGGTCGCTCTTC. Translated, it gives CASSYSVDLRSLF.

The chain joins TRBV24-1 to TRBJ2-2; perhaps D is TRBD1 or TRBD2 (5 bases each). CDR1 is KGHDR and CDR2 is SFDVKD in the germline V gene. Between the trimmed V and J ends, which lost 3 bases and 3 bases, there was a span of 10 bases. The CDR3 has 15 amino acids. CDR3 amino acids: CATSDGGQHTGELFF. The CDR3 nucleotides are TGTGCCACCAGTGATGGGGGTCAACACACCGGGGAGCTGTTTTTT.

This clonotype was seen a few times. The chain links TRBV6-5 to TRBJ2-7; D may be TRBD1 (6 bases). Germline assignment: CDR1 MNHEY and CDR2 SVGAGI. The V end was cut by 5 bases, the J end by 9 bases, with 20 bases between. This CDR3 is built from 14 residues. The CDR3 nucleotides read TGTGCCAGCAGTCCTTGGACAGCTTCGCACGGGCAGTACTTC. Amino acids: CASSPWTASHGQYF.